This TCR beta chain is from a study of a mutant IDH1 vaccine in newly diagnosed glioma. Background on the study: Treated patients comprised around 62% males and about 38% females, mean age roughly 44 years. Patients got radiotherapy, temozolomide, or both beforehand, and most got both.

Time point here: week 23, last vaccination. With topical imiquimod, each dose of the vaccine consisted of 300 ug of mutant IDH1 20-mer peptide. There were new WHO grade 3 or 4 astrocytomas in the donors, and these were IDH1-mutant and ATRX-lost. Libraries were prepared by immunoSEQ multiplex PCR; TCRdb keeps only in-frame clonotypes and omits some of them. The profile covers around 40,000 clones, with approximately 76% appearing a single time and about 5% taken by the ten largest. Trimming at V came to 2 bases and at J to 1 base, leaving 4 bases not matched to a gene. From germline, CDR1 is SGHTA and CDR2 FQGNSA. The CDR3 runs to 16 residues. Concerning this clone: Antigen specificity is unknown.

The chain links TRBV7-2 to TRBJ2-3; 9 positions agree with TRBD2. The sequence was collected from a man between 45 and 60 years old with glioma. The sample was PBMCs, taken from a glioma patient whose treatment included an IDH1 peptide vaccine. The CDR3, as DNA: TGTGCCAGCAGCTTATGGGCTAGCGGGGGCACAGATACGCAGTATTTT. This sequence encodes CASSLWASGGTDTQYF.